What follows describes a single T cell receptor beta chain. This sample was taken from a study of blood T cell repertoires in COVID-19. Clones were sequenced by immunoSEQ multiplex PCR, and TCRdb holds only the in-frame ones, with some missing. The sample carries about 270,000 clones, about 89% recorded once. CDR1 is LGHDT, CDR2 YNNKEL, per germline (reference sequence). The CDR3 sequence is 17 residues long. Trimming left V 0 bases short and J 4 bases short, with 17 bases between. The specimen sequenced was PBMCs or T cells enriched from blood (not recorded which). This TCR came from a woman in her late teens or twenties who had recovered from COVID-19. V and J are TRBV3-1 (or the pseudogene TRBV3-2) and TRBJ2-3; D not certain. The CDR3 coding sequence is TGTGCCAGCAGCCAAGATAATGGGCAGGCCTTCGCAGATACGCAGTATTTT. Translating gives CASSQDNGQAFADTQYF.